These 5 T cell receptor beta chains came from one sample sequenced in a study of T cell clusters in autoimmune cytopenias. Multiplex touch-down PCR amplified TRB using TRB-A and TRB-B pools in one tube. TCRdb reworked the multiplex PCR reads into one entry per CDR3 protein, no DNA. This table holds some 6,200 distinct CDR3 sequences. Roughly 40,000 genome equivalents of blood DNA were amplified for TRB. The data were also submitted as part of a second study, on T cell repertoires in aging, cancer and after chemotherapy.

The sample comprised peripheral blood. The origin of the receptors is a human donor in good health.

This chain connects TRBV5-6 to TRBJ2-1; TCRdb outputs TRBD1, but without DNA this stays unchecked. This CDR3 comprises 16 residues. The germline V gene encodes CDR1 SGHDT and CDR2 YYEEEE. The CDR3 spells CASSLSGGRAYNEQFF.

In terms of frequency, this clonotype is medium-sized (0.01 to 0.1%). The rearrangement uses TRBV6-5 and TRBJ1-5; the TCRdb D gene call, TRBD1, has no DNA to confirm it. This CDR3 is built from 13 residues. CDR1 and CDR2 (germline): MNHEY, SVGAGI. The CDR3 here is CASAPGTAQPQHF.

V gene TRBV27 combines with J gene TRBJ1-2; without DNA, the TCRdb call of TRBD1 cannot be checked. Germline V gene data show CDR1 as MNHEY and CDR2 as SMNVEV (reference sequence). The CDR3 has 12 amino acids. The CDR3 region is CASSVDSYGYTF.

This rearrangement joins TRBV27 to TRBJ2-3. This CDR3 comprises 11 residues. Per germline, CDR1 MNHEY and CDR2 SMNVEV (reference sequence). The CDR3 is CASSLADTQYF.

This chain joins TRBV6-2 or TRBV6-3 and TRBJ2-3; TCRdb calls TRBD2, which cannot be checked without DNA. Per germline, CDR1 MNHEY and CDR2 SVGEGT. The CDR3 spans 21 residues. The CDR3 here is CASSLSGVLPGLAISTDTQYF.